This T cell receptor (beta chain) comes out of a study of human T cells and chemical hapten exposure. About the research overall: Patients, chiefly female, had alopecia areata, totalis or universalis. General study findings and limits: DPC sensitization did not alter TCRs above 1 in 1000 frequency.

Many counts were recorded for this clonotype. Its antigen is still unknown. Time point reported: patch test 3, about 24 weeks after DPC sensitization. Treatment meaning: therapeutic diphenylcyclopropenone sensitization with weekly scalp DPC. Each patch test followed a blood draw. TCRdb reprocessed the RACE reads with MiXCR, giving one entry per CDR3 protein. Here the sample spans tens of thousands of distinct CDR3 sequences, 9.5% to 15% being singletons. Trimming removed 4 bases from V and 10 bases from J; junction bases left unmatched: 2. Germline V lookup: CDR1 SNHLY, CDR2 FYNNEI. The CDR3 extends over 12 amino acids.

The sequencing used whole blood, collected in connection with sensitization to the hapten diphenylcyclopropenone (DPC). This sequence originates from a man younger than 40 with alopecia areata. Some clones in this sample may be carry-over from other donors' samples. The chain links TRBV2 to TRBJ2-1, with TRBD1 matching 9 bases. The CDR3 sequence is CASSVGQGEQFF. As DNA, the CDR3 is TGTGCCAGCAGTGTGGGACAGGGAGAGCAGTTCTTC.